Presented here are 13 T cell receptor beta chains from one specimen sequenced in a study of cytomegalovirus exposure and HLA in healthy donors. This PCR relied on a set of 60 Vbeta primers and 13 Jbeta primers. Method: immunoSEQ multiplex PCR; TCRdb's copy keeps in-frame clones and lacks some. The data hold over 200,000 clones, with more than 75% observed a single time. Sequenced material: PBMCs. All receptors derive from a human donor in good health.

The gene calls are TRBV4-2 and TRBJ2-2; 8 nucleotides line up with TRBD1. After removal of 1 base from V and 1 base from J, the junction contained 2 bases not matched to a gene. This CDR3 spans 16 amino acids. Germline assignment: CDR1 LGHNA and CDR2 YNFKEQ. The CDR3 reads CASSQGTGQNTGELFF. CDR3 in DNA: TGTGCCAGCAGCCAAGGGACAGGGCAGAACACCGGGGAGCTGTTTTTT.

The chain carries TRBV29-1 and TRBJ1-1, with TRBD1 identical over 7 bases. CDR1 and CDR2 (germline): SQVTM, ANQGSEA. This CDR3 has 13 amino acids. Trimming at V came to 7 bases and at J to 4 bases, leaving 9 bases not matched to a gene. The CDR3 loop is CSAKRQGSTEAFF. The DNA for the CDR3 is TGCAGCGCCAAGAGACAGGGAAGCACTGAAGCTTTCTTT.

CDR3 amino acids: CASSPQPAGLTKETQYF. The CDR3 DNA reads as TGTGCCAGCAGCCCGCAACCTGCAGGGCTCACGAAAGAGACCCAGTACTTC. The chain has TRBV7-3 and TRBJ2-5, with a possible D match to TRBD1 (5 bases). V was shortened by 5 bases and J by 3 bases, with 22 bases between the two germline ends. From germline, CDR1 is SGHTA and CDR2 FQGTGA. This CDR3 region has 17 residues.

The chain carries TRBV10-3 and TRBJ2-7, with 7 bases that match TRBD1. CDR1 is ENHRY and CDR2 is SYGVKD in the germline V gene. The CDR3 consists of 17 residues. V shed 5 bases and J 4 bases; nucleotides not matched to a gene: 17. The CDR3 sequence: CAISSQGDRTGVYEQYF. CDR3 nucleotide sequence: TGTGCCATCAGTTCCCAGGGGGACCGCACCGGGGTGTACGAGCAGTACTTC.

The CDR3 here is CASSLLAGGTDTQYF. CDR3 bases: TGCGCCAGCAGCCTACTAGCGGGAGGCACAGATACGCAGTATTTT. The rearrangement joins TRBV5-1 to TRBJ2-3; TRBD2 aligns across 11 bases. Trimming removed 4 bases from V and 1 base from J; junction bases left unmatched: 2. The length of the CDR3 is 15 residues. CDR1 is SGHRS and CDR2 is YFSETQ in the germline V gene.

V is TRBV5-6 and J is TRBJ2-2, with D tentatively TRBD1 (6 bases). This CDR3 has 17 amino acids. Germline CDR1 reads SGHDT; CDR2 reads YYEEEE. Trimming took 4 bases from V and 7 from J, leaving 23 bases between them. In DNA, the CDR3 is TGTGCCAGCAGCCAACAGGGCCTAGGGGCCCTTGACGGGGAGCTGTTTTTT. Its translation: CASSQQGLGALDGELFF.

This chain connects TRBV19 to TRBJ2-1; 7 bases are a match to TRBD2. CDR1 and CDR2 from the germline V gene are LNHDA and SQIVND (reference sequence). Germline trimming cut 8 bases from V and 8 bases from J; bases unmatched to any gene: 6. The CDR3 is 12 amino acids. In nucleotides, the CDR3 is TGTGCCAGTTGGGGGGGACGGGATGAGCAGTTCTTC. The encoded protein is CASWGGRDEQFF.

This sequence joins TRBV7-9 and TRBJ1-2; a possible D gene is TRBD1 (5 bases). V dropped 0 bases and J dropped 9 bases, with 17 bases sitting between them. This CDR3 comprises 15 residues. Germline assignment: CDR1 SEHNR and CDR2 FQNEAQ (reference sequence). The CDR3 bases are TGTGCCAGCAGCTTAGCAGGTGAAGGGGAGGGTCGCTACACCTTC. The encoded protein is CASSLAGEGEGRYTF.

The V and J genes are TRBV7-8 and TRBJ2-1; D is unclear. CDR1 is SGHVS and CDR2 is FQNEAQ in the germline V gene. This CDR3 is built from 14 residues. Trimming removed 3 bases from V and 6 bases from J, with 12 bases in between. For the CDR3, the DNA is TGTGCCAGCAGCTTTGGAGCATCGACCAATGAGCAGTTCTTC. Amino acids: CASSFGASTNEQFF.

This clone has a handful of counts. The chain joins TRBV4-3 to TRBJ2-7; possibly TRBD2 for D (5 bases). The V and J ends lost 0 bases and 7 bases respectively, with 13 bases between them. This CDR3 comprises 14 residues. Germline CDR1 is LGHNA and CDR2 is YSLEER. CDR3 in amino acids: CASSQDGITGEQYF. CDR3 nucleotides: TGCGCCAGCAGCCAAGACGGAATTACGGGGGAGCAGTACTTC.

The chain couples TRBV13 to TRBJ2-1; tentative D call: TRBD2 (5 bases). V lost 5 bases and J 7 bases, leaving 15 bases between the germline ends. CDR3 length equals 14 residues. The germline V gene has CDR1 PRHDT and CDR2 FYEKMQ (reference sequence). CDR3 DNA sequence: TGTGCCAGCAGCCCCGCCAGCCCGGGAAATGAGCAGTTCTTC. This sequence encodes CASSPASPGNEQFF.

V usage is TRBV27 and J usage is TRBJ2-2, with a weak D call TRBD1 (6 bases). The CDR3 runs to 12 residues. Germline V gene data show CDR1 as MNHEY and CDR2 as SMNVEV (reference sequence). Trimming stripped 2 bases from V and 11 bases from J, with 9 bases between. CDR3 in amino acids: CASSLIGGELFF. In nucleotides, the CDR3 is TGTGCCAGCAGTTTAATTGGGGGCGAGCTGTTTTTT.

CDR3 bases: TGTGCCAGTAGTACCACCGGGACAGTCCGTGTTGAACTGTTTTTT. Its protein product is CASSTTGTVRVELFF. The gene calls are TRBV19 and TRBJ1-4, with 7 bases that match TRBD1. CDR1 is LNHDA and CDR2 is SQIVND in the germline V gene (reference sequence). Trimming cost V 4 bases and J 12 bases; bases outside gene matches: 14. The CDR3 length is 15 residues.